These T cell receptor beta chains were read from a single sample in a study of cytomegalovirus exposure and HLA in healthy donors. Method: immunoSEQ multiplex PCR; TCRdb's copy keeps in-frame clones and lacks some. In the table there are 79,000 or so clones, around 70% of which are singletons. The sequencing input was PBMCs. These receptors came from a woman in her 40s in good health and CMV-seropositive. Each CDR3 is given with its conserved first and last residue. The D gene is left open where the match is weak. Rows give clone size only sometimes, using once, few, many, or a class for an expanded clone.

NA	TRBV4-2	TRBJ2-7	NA	CASNTDRYPYEQYF	TGTGCCAGCAACACGGACAGATATCCCTACGAGCAGTACTTC
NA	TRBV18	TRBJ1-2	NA	CASSPENTLTGYGYTF	TGTGCCAGCTCACCGGAAAATACATTGACAGGATATGGCTACACCTTC
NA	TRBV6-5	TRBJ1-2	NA	CASREQGGGYGYTF	TGTGCCAGCAGGGAACAGGGCGGCGGCTATGGCTACACCTTC
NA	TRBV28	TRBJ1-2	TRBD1	CASSLGQGGRPYGYTF	TGTGCCAGCAGTTTAGGACAGGGGGGTAGGCCCTATGGCTACACCTTC
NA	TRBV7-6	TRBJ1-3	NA	CASRHLPSGNTIYF	TGTGCCAGCAGACATCTCCCCTCTGGAAACACCATATATTTT
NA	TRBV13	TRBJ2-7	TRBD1	CASSLMGTGGRYEQYF	TGTGCCAGCAGCTTGATGGGGACAGGGGGGCGGTACGAGCAGTACTTC
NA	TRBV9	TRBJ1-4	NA	CASSRRADSYTNEKLFF	TGTGCCAGCAGCAGACGCGCCGACAGTTATACTAATGAAAAACTGTTTTTT
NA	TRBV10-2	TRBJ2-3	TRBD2	CASSVLAGRTDTQYF	TGCGCCAGCAGTGTCCTAGCGGGGCGCACAGATACGCAGTATTTT
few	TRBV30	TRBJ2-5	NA	CAWSVTQETQYF	TGTGCCTGGAGTGTGACACAAGAGACCCAGTACTTC
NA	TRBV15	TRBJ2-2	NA	CATSRDSEETVNTGELFF	TGTGCCACCAGCAGAGATTCTGAGGAGACTGTAAACACCGGGGAGCTGTTTTTT
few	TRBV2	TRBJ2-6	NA	CASSERGRISGANVLTF	TGTGCCAGCAGTGAGAGAGGGAGGATCTCTGGGGCCAACGTCCTGACTTTC
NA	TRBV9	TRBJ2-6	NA	CASSDVTGRSGANVLTF	TGTGCCAGCAGCGACGTTACAGGGCGCTCTGGGGCCAACGTCCTGACTTTC
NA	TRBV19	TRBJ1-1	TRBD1	CASTDRVNGEAFF	TGTGCCAGTACTGACAGGGTAAATGGTGAAGCTTTCTTT
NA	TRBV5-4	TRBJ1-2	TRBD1	CASSSGDRGLDYGYTF	TGTGCCAGCAGCAGCGGGGACAGGGGGCTCGACTATGGCTACACCTTC
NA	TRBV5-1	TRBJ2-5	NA	CASSLSGHQETQYF	TGCGCCAGCAGCTTGAGCGGACACCAAGAGACCCAGTACTTC
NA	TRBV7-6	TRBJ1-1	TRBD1	CASSLLPGGRNTEAFF	TGTGCCAGCAGCTTACTGCCAGGGGGCCGGAACACTGAAGCTTTCTTT
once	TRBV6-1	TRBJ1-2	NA	CASSRQNYGYTF	TGTGCCAGCTCGAGACAGAACTATGGCTACACCTTC